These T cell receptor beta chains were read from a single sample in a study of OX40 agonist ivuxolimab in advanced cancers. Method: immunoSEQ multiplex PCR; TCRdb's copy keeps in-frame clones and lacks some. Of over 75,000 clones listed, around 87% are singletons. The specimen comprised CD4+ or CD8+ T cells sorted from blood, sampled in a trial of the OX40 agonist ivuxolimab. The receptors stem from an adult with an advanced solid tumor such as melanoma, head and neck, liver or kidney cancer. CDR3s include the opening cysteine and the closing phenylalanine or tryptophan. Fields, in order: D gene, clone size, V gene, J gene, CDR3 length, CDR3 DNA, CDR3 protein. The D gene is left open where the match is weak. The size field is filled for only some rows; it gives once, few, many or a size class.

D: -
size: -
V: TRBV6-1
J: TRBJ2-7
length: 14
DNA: TGTGCCAGCCTCAGGGGTAGAGGGGCCTACGAGCAGTACTTC
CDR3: CASLRGRGAYEQYF

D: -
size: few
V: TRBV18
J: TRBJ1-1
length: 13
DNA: TGTGCCAGCTCAGGTGAATCGAACACTGAAGCTTTCTTT
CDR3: CASSGESNTEAFF

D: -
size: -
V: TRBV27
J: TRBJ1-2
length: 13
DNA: TGTGCCAGCAGTTTATCAGCCCTCTATGGCTACACCTTC
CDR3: CASSLSALYGYTF

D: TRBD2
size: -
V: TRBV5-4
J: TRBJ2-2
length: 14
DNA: TGTGCCAGCAGCCCGGGGGGGGGCACCGGGGAGCTGTTTTTT
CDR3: CASSPGGGTGELFF

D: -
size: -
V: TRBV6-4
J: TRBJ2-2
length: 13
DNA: TGTGCCAGGGATACGTGGGGCGCCGGGGAGCTGTTTTTT
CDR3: CARDTWGAGELFF

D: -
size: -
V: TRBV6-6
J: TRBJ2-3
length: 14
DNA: TGTGCCAGCAGTTACTCTACCGGCACAGATACGCAGTATTTT
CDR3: CASSYSTGTDTQYF

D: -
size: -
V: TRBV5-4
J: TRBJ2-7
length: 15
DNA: TGTGCCAGCAGCTCAGGACGGGACTTTTACTACGAGCAGTACTTC
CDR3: CASSSGRDFYYEQYF

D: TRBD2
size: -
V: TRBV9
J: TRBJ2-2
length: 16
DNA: TGTGCCAGCAGCACACGACTAGCGGCGAACACCGGGGAGCTGTTTTTT
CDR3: CASSTRLAANTGELFF

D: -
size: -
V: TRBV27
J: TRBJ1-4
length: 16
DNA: TGTGCCAGCAGTTTATCCTTTCAAGTCGGGAATGAAAAACTGTTTTTT
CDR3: CASSLSFQVGNEKLFF

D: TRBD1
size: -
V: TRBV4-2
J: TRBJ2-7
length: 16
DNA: TGTGCCAGCAGCCACTCCACCGGGACAGGGTCCTACGAGCAGTACTTC
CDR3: CASSHSTGTGSYEQYF

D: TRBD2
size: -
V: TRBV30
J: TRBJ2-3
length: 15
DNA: TGTGCCTGGTTCCGGGGGACTAGCGGAACAGATACGCAGTATTTT
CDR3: CAWFRGTSGTDTQYF